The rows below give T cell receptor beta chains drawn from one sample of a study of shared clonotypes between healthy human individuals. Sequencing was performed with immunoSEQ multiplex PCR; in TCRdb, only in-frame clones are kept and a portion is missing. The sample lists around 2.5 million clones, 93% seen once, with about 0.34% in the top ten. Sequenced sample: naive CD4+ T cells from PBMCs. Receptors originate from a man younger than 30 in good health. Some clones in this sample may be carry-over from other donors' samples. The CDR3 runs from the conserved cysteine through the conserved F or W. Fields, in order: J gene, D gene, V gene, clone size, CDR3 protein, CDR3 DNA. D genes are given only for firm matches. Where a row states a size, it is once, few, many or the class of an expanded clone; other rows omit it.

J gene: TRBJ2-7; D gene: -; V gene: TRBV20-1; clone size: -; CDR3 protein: CSANALYEQYF; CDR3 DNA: TGCAGTGCCAACGCCCTCTACGAGCAGTACTTC
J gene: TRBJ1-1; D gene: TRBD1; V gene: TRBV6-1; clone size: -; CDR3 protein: CASSDRGPPYEAFF; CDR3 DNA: TGTGCCAGCAGTGACAGGGGGCCCCCTTATGAAGCTTTCTTT
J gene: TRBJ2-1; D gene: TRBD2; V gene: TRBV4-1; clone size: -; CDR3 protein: CASSQDGLAKFF; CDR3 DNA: TGCGCCAGCAGCCAAGATGGACTAGCGAAATTCTTC
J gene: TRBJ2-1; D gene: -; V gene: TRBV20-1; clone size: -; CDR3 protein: CSLEREQFF; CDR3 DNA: TGCAGCCTAGAGCGTGAGCAGTTCTTC
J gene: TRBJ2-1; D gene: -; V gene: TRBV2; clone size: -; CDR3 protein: CASSEVSSDNEQFF; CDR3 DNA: TGTGCCAGCAGTGAAGTGTCTAGCGACAATGAGCAGTTCTTC
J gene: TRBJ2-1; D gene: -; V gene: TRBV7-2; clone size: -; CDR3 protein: CASSLGARANEQFF; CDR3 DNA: TGTGCCAGCAGCTTAGGTGCCAGGGCCAATGAGCAGTTCTTC
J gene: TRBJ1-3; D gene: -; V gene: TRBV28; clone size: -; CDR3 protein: CASSLPGVGNTIYF; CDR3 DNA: TGTGCCAGCAGTTTGCCCGGGGTAGGAAACACCATATATTTT
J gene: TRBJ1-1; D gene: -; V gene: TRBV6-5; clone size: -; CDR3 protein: CASRLIGNTEAFF; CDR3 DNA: TGTGCCAGCAGATTGATAGGGAACACTGAAGCTTTCTTT
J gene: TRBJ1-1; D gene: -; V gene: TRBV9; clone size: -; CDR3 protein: CASSDGPPRGTEAFF; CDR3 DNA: TGTGCCAGCAGCGATGGGCCCCCCCGGGGCACTGAAGCTTTCTTT
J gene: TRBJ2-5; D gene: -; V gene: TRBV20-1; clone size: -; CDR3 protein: CSVPFGTQYF; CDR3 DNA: TGCAGTGTCCCATTCGGGACCCAGTACTTC
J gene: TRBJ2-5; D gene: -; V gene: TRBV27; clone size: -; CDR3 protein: CASSLFSPLAENQETQYF; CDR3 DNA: TGTGCCAGCAGTTTATTTAGTCCCCTAGCCGAAAACCAAGAGACCCAGTACTTC
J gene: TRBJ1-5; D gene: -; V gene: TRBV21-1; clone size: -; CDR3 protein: CASSKGLVGRVSNQPQHF; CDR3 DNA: TGTGCCAGCAGCAAAGGCCTGGTGGGCAGGGTAAGCAATCAGCCCCAGCATTTT
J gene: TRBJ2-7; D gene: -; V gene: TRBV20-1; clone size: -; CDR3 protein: CSASRLYEQYF; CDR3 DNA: TGCAGTGCTAGCAGACTCTACGAGCAGTACTTC
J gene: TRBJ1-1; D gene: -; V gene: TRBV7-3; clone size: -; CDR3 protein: CASSFSSEGSTEAFF; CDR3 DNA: TGTGCCAGCAGCTTTAGTAGCGAGGGGAGTACTGAAGCTTTCTTT
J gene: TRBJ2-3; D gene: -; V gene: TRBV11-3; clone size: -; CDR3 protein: CASSPDGDTQYF; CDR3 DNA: TGTGCCAGCAGCCCCGACGGAGATACGCAGTATTTT
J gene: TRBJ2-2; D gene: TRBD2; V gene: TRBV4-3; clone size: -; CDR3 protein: CASSQDRGSGRRDGELFF; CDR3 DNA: TGCGCCAGCAGCCAAGATAGGGGTAGCGGGAGGAGGGACGGGGAGCTGTTTTTT
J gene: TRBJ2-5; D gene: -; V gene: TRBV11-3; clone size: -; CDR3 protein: CASSRSEETQYF; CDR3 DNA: TGTGCCAGCAGTCGGTCCGAAGAGACCCAGTACTTC
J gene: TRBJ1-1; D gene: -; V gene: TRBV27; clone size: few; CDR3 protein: CASGPLGALDTEAFF; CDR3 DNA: TGTGCCAGCGGTCCGTTGGGAGCGTTGGACACTGAAGCTTTCTTT
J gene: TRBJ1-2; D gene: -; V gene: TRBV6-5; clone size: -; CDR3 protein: CASSYGRPNYGYTF; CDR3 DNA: TGTGCCAGCAGTTACGGGCGGCCTAACTATGGCTACACCTTC
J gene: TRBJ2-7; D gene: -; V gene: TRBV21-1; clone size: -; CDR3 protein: CASSKGEGTGSFYEQYF; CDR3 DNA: TGTGCCAGCAGCAAGGGGGAGGGGACAGGATCCTTCTACGAGCAGTACTTC
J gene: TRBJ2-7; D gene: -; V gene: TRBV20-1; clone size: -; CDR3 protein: CSAPQGREQYF; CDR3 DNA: TGCAGTGCCCCCCAGGGCCGCGAGCAGTACTTC
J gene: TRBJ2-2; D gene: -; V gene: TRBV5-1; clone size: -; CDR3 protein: CASSLGYGNTGELFF; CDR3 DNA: TGCGCCAGCAGCTTGGGTTACGGTAACACCGGGGAGCTGTTTTTT
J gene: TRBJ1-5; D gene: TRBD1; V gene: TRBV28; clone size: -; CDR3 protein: CASSWGQGAMGNQPQHF; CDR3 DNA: TGTGCCAGCAGTTGGGGGCAGGGGGCCATGGGCAATCAGCCCCAGCATTTT
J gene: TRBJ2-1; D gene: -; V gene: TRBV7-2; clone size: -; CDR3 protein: CASHFGPSNEQFF; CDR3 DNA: TGTGCCAGCCACTTCGGGCCTTCCAATGAGCAGTTCTTC
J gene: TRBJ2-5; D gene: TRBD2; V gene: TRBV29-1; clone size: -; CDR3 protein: CSVGGLADSTQYF; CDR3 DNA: TGCAGCGTGGGGGGACTAGCGGACTCTACCCAGTACTTC
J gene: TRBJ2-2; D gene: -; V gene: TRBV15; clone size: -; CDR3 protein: CATSRVQREAGELFF; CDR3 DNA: TGTGCCACCAGCAGAGTTCAGCGTGAGGCCGGGGAGCTGTTTTTT
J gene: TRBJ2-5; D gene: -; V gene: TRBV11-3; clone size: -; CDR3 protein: CASSPGERPETQYF; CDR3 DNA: TGTGCCAGCAGCCCAGGGGAACGACCTGAGACCCAGTACTTC
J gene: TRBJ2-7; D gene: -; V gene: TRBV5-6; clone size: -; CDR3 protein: CASSSNTGLRWSYEQYF; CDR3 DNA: TGTGCCAGCAGCTCCAACACAGGTCTCCGATGGTCCTACGAGCAGTACTTC
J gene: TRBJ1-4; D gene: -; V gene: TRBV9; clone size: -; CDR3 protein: CASSVSTDGNEKLFF; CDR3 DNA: TGTGCCAGCAGCGTCTCGACAGATGGTAATGAAAAACTGTTTTTT
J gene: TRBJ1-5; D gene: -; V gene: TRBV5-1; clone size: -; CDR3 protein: CASSSDDSQPQHF; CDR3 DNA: TGCGCCAGCAGTTCCGACGACTCTCAGCCCCAGCATTTT
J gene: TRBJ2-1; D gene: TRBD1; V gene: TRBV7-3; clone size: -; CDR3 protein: CASSLKGGTGGYNEQFF; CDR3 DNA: TGTGCCAGCAGCTTAAAAGGAGGGACAGGGGGTTACAATGAGCAGTTCTTC
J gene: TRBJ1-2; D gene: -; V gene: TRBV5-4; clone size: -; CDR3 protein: CASSLVGTGNYGYTF; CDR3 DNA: TGTGCCAGCAGCTTGGTAGGTACAGGAAACTATGGCTACACCTTC
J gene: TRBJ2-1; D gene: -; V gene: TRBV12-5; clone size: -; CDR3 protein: CASGSPSYNEQFF; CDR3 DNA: TGTGCTAGTGGTTCGCCCTCCTACAATGAGCAGTTCTTC
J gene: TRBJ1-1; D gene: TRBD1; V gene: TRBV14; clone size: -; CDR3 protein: CASSQELGQGVTEAFF; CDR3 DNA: TGTGCCAGCAGCCAAGAATTGGGGCAGGGGGTCACTGAAGCTTTCTTT
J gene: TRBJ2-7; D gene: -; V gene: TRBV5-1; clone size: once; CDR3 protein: CASHGIPTDEQYF; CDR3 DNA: TGCGCCAGCCATGGCATACCGACTGACGAGCAGTACTTC
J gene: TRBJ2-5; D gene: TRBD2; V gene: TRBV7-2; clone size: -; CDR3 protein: CASSLRGGAEETQYF; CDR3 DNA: TGTGCCAGCAGCTTACGGGGGGGCGCAGAGGAGACCCAGTACTTC
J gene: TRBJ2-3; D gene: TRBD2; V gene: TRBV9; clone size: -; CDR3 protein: CASSASGRSDTDTQYF; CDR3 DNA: TGTGCCAGCAGCGCGAGCGGGAGGTCCGACACAGATACGCAGTATTTT
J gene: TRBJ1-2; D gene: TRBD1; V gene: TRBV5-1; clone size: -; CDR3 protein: CASSWTGAANYGYTF; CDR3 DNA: TGCGCCAGCAGCTGGACAGGGGCAGCTAACTATGGCTACACCTTC
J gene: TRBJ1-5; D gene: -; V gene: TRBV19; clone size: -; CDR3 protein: CASSISGRGNNQPQHF; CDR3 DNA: TGTGCCAGTAGTATCTCGGGGCGGGGGAACAATCAGCCCCAGCATTTT
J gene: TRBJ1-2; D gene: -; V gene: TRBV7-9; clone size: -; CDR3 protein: CASSSIVQGKNYGYTF; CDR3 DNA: TGTGCCAGCAGCTCCATCGTCCAGGGGAAAAACTATGGCTACACCTTC
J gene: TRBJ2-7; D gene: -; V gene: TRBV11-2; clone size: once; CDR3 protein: CASSYTYEQYF; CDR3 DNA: TGTGCCAGCAGCTATACCTACGAGCAGTACTTC
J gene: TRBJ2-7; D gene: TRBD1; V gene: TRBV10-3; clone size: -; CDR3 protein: CAISETDRGDYEQYF; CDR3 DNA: TGTGCCATCAGTGAAACCGACAGGGGTGACTACGAGCAGTACTTC
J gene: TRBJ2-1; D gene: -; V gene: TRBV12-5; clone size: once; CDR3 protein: CASGLVRVGSYNEQFF; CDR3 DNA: TGTGCTAGTGGTTTGGTAAGGGTCGGCTCCTACAATGAGCAGTTCTTC
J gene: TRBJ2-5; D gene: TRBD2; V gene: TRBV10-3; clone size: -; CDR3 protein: CAISAGQGQAGYQETQYF; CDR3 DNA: TGTGCCATCAGTGCTGGGCAGGGTCAAGCGGGATACCAAGAGACCCAGTACTTC
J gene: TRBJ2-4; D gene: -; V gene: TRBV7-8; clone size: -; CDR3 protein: CASSLRDVTTNIQYF; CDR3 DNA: TGTGCCAGCAGCTTACGGGATGTAACGACAAACATTCAGTACTTC